This T cell receptor beta chain was profiled in a study of T cell responses to AZD1222 COVID-19 vaccine (dated by TCRdb to 2020 to 2023). About the full investigation: Because spike-specific TCR depth and breadth did not differ between the two schedules, AZD1222 recipients who got a second dose at roughly 4 weeks were pooled with those who got a second dose at roughly 12 weeks. A total of 230 to 250 trial participants underwent TCR sequencing, of whom roughly 210 had received two doses of AZD1222 and 26 had received two doses of the MenACWY control vaccine. Trial participants were enrolled by age into 18-55, 56-69 and 70-plus year subgroups, with around 150, 28 and 57 TCR-sequenced participants respectively.

The CDR3 regions of human TCRbeta chains were analyzed by immunosequencing. For the original study's pipeline: TCRs in the repertoires were compared against a reference library of SARS-CoV-2-specific TCRs that had been generated with the MIRA antigen-specificity platform. Breadth was defined as the fraction of unique TCRs that were SARS-CoV-2-associated, and depth was defined as the fraction of total T cells that were SARS-CoV-2-associated. Using the MIRA data, each spike-specific TCR was assigned both to the spike region to which the TCR was reactive and to a CD4 or CD8 class. Log10-transformed breadth and depth values were compared by one-way ANOVA with Sidak's multiple comparisons tests. The table comes from immuneACCESS by way of TCRdb, which keeps in-frame sequences with V and J called. Part of the clones is missing from these tables; in studies checked, under half for an unresolved V gene and the rest for unknown reasons. That table gives V, J and clone size, and the DNA gave D and trimming. The sample data list roughly 120,000 clones, and roughly 90% of these were observed just once. Roughly 10% of the sample is in the top ten clones.

Read against the paper, the sample's time point label means: baseline before first vaccination. Vaccinee samples came from UK trials COV001 and COV002, including a single-blind randomized controlled phase 2/3 trial of AZD1222 (ChAdOx1 nCoV-19) in healthy adults. For TCRbeta chain sequencing, PBMC samples were collected from trial participants at day 0 and at day 28 after the second dose. Concerning this clone itself: It lacks a known antigen. Base quality data are lacking; no much larger clone is found one base away.

CDR1 and CDR2 were assigned from the germline V gene as SNHLY and FYNNEI. The CDR3 holds 12 amino acids from the cysteine to the phenylalanine. Of all the DNA, just the CDR3 is kept, 36 bases in frame from base 1. V gives up 2 bases and J gives up 9 bases, and the segment between their germline ends measures 5 bases. The full study reports these points: Nearly half of unique spike-specific TCRs reportedly recognized epitopes outside regions mutated in the B.1.351 and B.1.1.7 variants. In the small 56-69-year group, the increase in depth fell short of significance, most likely because of low power. Participants were mostly white British and included more females than males, and it was suggested by the authors that clonal diversity may have been underestimated. A significant rise in spike-specific TCR breadth and depth was observed after two AZD1222 doses relative to day 0 and relative to MenACWY recipients. CD4 TCRs associated with the vaccine covered the entire spike protein, and the dominant responses were in regions 160-218 and 743-854. Conclusions about previously exposed vaccinees were limited because only a handful of AZD1222 recipients were SARS-CoV-2 seropositive at baseline. Because no samples from the day 14 peak response were available, repertoires could be characterized only after the peak T cell response.

Rearrangement joined TRBV2 to TRBJ1-6, with no confidently assigned D gene. The receptor was isolated from an adult in good health. Specimen: peripheral blood, collected on day 0 of AZD1222 vaccination. Here is the DNA: TGTGCCAGCAGTGAAATGGGTTCACCCCTCCACTTT. Its translation is CASSEMGSPLHF.